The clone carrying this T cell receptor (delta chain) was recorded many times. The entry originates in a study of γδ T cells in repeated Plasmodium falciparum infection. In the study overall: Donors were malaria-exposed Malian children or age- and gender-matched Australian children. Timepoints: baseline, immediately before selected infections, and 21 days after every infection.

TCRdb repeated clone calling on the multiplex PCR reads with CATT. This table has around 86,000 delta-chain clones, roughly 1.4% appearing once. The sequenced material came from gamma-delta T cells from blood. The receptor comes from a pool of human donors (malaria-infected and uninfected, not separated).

The CDR3 nucleotides are TGTGCAGCTAACGACCGCTTACCGTACACCGATAAACTCATCTTT. It yields the protein CAANDRLPYTDKLIF. This chain links TRAV29/DV5 with TRDJ1; D is unclear. CDR1 and CDR2 (germline): NSMFDY, ISSIKDK. V was pared by 5 bases and J by 0 bases, with 17 bases between. The CDR3 consists of 15 residues.